The source of this TCR beta chain is a study of sequential checkpoint blockade in melanoma. On the study more broadly: First-line arms were nivolumab then ipilimumab, or the reverse, randomized 1:1.

Produced via immunoSEQ multiplex PCR; TCRdb's table is partial and in-frame only. The data show under 20,000 clones, around 88% seen once. Treatment specified: randomized to nivolumab then ipilimumab (arm A) or the reverse (arm B). The specimen was CD8+ T cells sorted from blood (inferred from file names), collected from a patient given nivolumab and ipilimumab in sequence. The sequence was collected from a human donor with melanoma.

CDR3 coding DNA: TGTGCCAGCAGCTTAGCCGGACAGGGAATGAACACTGAAGCTTTCTTT. It encodes CASSLAGQGMNTEAFF. This rearrangement joins TRBV7-8 to TRBJ1-1, with 8 bases identical to TRBD1. CDR1 is SGHVS and CDR2 is FQNEAQ in the germline V gene. V shed 0 bases, J shed 0 bases, and the junction held 3 bases outside the gene matches. CDR3 length: 16 residues.